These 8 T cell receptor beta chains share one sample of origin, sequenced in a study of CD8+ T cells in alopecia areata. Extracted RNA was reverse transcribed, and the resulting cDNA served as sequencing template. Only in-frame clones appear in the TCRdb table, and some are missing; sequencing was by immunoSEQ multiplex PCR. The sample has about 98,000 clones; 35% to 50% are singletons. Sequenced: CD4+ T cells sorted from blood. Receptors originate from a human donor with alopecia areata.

The CDR3 reads CSVFPPGGEQYF. The CDR3 DNA is TGCAGCGTTTTCCCGCCAGGAGGCGAGCAGTACTTC. This chain uses TRBV29-1 with TRBJ2-5; maybe TRBD2 (5 bases). The DNA matches TRBJ2-7 better at its end, which makes the J call doubtful. The germline gives CDR1 SQVTM, CDR2 ANQGSEA. There are 12 residues in the CDR3.

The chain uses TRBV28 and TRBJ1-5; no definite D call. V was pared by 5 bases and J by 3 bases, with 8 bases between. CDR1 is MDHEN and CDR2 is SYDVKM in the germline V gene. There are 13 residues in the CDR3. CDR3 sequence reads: CASSSGPNQPQHF. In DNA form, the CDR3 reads TGTGCCAGCAGTAGTGGGCCCAATCAGCCCCAGCATTTT.

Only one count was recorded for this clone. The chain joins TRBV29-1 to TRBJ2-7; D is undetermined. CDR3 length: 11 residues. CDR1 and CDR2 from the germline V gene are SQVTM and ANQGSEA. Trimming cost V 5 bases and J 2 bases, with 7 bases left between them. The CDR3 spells CSVSITYEQYF. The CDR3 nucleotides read TGCAGCGTTAGCATCACCTACGAGCAGTACTTC.

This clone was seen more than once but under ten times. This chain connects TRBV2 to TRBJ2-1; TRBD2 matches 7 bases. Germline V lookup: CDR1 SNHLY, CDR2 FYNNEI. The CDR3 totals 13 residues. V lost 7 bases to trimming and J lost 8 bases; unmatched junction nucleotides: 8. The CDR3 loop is CASTGLRGDEQFF. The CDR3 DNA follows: TGTGCCAGCACTGGTCTCCGGGGGGATGAGCAGTTCTTC.

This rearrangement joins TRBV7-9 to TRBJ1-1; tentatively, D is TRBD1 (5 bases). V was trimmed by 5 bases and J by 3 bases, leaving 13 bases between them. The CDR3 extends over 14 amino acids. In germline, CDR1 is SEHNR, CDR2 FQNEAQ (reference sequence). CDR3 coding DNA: TGTGCCAGCAGCCCCAGGCAGGGCGACACTGAAGCTTTCTTT. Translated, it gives CASSPRQGDTEAFF.

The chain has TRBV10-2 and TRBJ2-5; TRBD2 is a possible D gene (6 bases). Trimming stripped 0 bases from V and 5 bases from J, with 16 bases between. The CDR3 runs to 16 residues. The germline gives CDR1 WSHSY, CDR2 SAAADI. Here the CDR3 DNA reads TGCGCCAGCAGTGAGTCCCGGGACGGGGGAATGGAGACCCAGTACTTC. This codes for CASSESRDGGMETQYF.

Written as DNA, the CDR3 is TGTGCCTGGAGTCCAGGGTCAGGGGGAGCTTTCTTT. This gives the protein CAWSPGSGGAFF. The rearrangement uses TRBV30 and TRBJ1-1; 7 nucleotides agree with TRBD1. The germline gives CDR1 GTSNPN, CDR2 SVGIG (reference sequence). The CDR3 sequence is 12 residues long. Trimming at V came to 2 bases and at J to 10 bases, leaving 7 bases not matched to a gene. Looking up the rest from reference TRBV30 and TRBJ1-1 gives the full variable domain: SQTIHQWPATLVQPVGSPLSLECTVEGTSNPNLYWYRQAAGRGLQLLFYSVGIGQISSEVPQNLSASRPQDRQFILSSKKLLLSDSGFYLCAWSPGSGGAFFGQGTRLTVV.

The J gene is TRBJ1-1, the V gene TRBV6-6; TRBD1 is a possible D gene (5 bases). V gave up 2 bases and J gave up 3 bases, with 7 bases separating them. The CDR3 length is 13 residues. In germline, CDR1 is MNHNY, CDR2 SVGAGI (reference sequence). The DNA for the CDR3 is TGTGCCAGCAGTTACGGCAGGGACACTGAAGCTTTCTTT. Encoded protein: CASSYGRDTEAFF.